The 22 T cell receptor beta chains below all came from one sample that was sequenced in a study of T cell repertoires in cytomegalovirus infection. TCRdb redid the calling of the reads with MiXCR, one entry per CDR3 protein. The repertoire includes under 200,000 distinct CDR3 sequences, 8% to 10% of them detected once, and about 4.2% sits in the top ten. Input material: PBMCs. These TCRs come from a human donor in good health (CMV status not recorded). Some clones in this sample may be carry-over from other donors' samples.

J is TRBJ2-1 and V is TRBV6-2 or TRBV6-3, with 7 bases identical to TRBD1. V dropped 5 bases and J dropped 0; count of bases not matched to a gene: 10. Germline CDR1 is MNHEY and CDR2 is SVGEGT. The CDR3 runs to 17 residues. CDR3 sequence reads: CASSRPTGTGSYNEQFF. The CDR3 nucleotides read TGTGCCAGCAGTCGACCGACAGGGACGGGCTCCTACAATGAGCAGTTCTTC.

The chain has TRBV30 and TRBJ1-5, with 7 positions matching TRBD1. Looked up from germline, CDR1 is GTSNPN and CDR2 is SVGIG (reference sequence). This CDR3 region has 15 residues. J lost 7 bases, V lost 2 bases, and 11 bases had no gene match. The chain's CDR3 is CAWSTGTVGIQPQHF. CDR3 DNA sequence: TGTGCCTGGAGTACCGGGACAGTCGGGATCCAGCCCCAGCATTTT. The whole variable domain, filled in from reference TRBV30 and TRBJ1-5, reads SQTIHQWPATLVQPVGSPLSLECTVEGTSNPNLYWYRQAAGRGLQLLFYSVGIGQISSEVPQNLSASRPQDRQFILSSKKLLLSDSGFYLCAWSTGTVGIQPQHFGDGTRLSIL.

This clonotype was recorded at least ten times. V gene TRBV20-1 combines with J gene TRBJ2-3; D is perhaps TRBD1 (6 bases). The germline gives CDR1 DFQATT, CDR2 SNEGSKA (reference sequence). V was cut by 2 bases and J by 6 bases, with 15 bases left in between. This CDR3 spans 14 amino acids. The CDR3 reads CSARPQGSFDTQYF. Here the CDR3 DNA reads TGCAGTGCTAGACCGCAGGGGTCGTTCGATACGCAGTATTTT.

This clonotype was recorded many times. The chain carries TRBV7-2 and TRBJ1-4, with TRBD1 matching 8 bases. Germline V lookup: CDR1 SGHTA, CDR2 FQGNSA. The J segment lost 7 bases and the V segment lost 2 bases, leaving 3 bases of the junction unmatched. The CDR3 runs 14 residues. CDR3 in amino acids: CASSLLQGAEKLFF. The CDR3 nucleotides read TGTGCCAGCAGCTTACTGCAGGGGGCTGAAAAACTGTTTTTT.

This clonotype was recorded a few times. The chain carries TRBV6-6 and TRBJ1-4, with D possibly being TRBD1 (6 bases). Germline V CDR1 and CDR2: MNHNY, SVGAGI (reference sequence). This CDR3 has 14 residues. Trimming removed 8 bases from V and 8 bases from J, with 18 bases in between. CDR3 coding DNA: TGTGCCAGCTGGCGAGCGGGGGCCTGGGAAAAACTGTTTTTT. Translating gives CASWRAGAWEKLFF.

This chain joins TRBV24-1 and TRBJ2-1, with D perhaps TRBD2 (6 bases). V lost 7 bases and J 0 bases, leaving 9 bases between the germline ends. Germline V gene data show CDR1 as KGHDR and CDR2 as SFDVKD. The CDR3 is 14 residues long. The CDR3: CATRGGDSYNEQFF. DNA of the CDR3: TGTGCCACCAGGGGCGGGGACTCCTACAATGAGCAGTTCTTC.

V usage is TRBV28 and J usage is TRBJ1-4; D call uncertain. Between the trimmed V and J ends, which lost 5 bases and 3 bases, there was a span of 10 bases. The CDR3 is 14 residues long. Germline assignment: CDR1 MDHEN and CDR2 SYDVKM. CDR3 sequence (DNA): TGTGCCAGCAGTACCACAGCCCCTAATGAAAAACTGTTTTTT. The encoded protein is CASSTTAPNEKLFF. Supplemented by reference TRBV28 and TRBJ1-4, the full variable domain reads DVKVTQSSRYLVKRTGEKVFLECVQDMDHENMFWYRQDPGLGLRLIYFSYDVKMKEKGDIPEGYSVSREKKERFSLILESASTNQTSMYLCASSTTAPNEKLFFGSGTQLSVL.

The DNA for the CDR3 is TGTGCCAGCAGCTTATCCTTTGGGACCATGAACACCGGGGAGCTGTTTTTT. Translation gives CASSLSFGTMNTGELFF. The chain employs TRBV7-9 and TRBJ2-2; possibly TRBD1 or TRBD2 for D (5 bases each). Between the trimmed V and J ends, which lost 2 bases and 1 base, there was a span of 14 bases. Looked up from germline, CDR1 is SEHNR and CDR2 is FQNEAQ (reference sequence). CDR3 length: 17 amino acids. The full variable domain, with the rest looked up from reference TRBV7-9 and TRBJ2-2, is DTGVSQNPRHKITKRGQNVTFRCDPISEHNRLYWYRQTLGQGPEFLTYFQNEAQLEKSRLLSDRFSAERPKGSFSTLEIQRTEQGDSAMYLCASSLSFGTMNTGELFFGEGSRLTVL.

This clonotype was recorded many times. This sequence joins TRBV19 and TRBJ1-5, with D unresolved. The CDR3 extends over 13 amino acids. In germline, CDR1 is LNHDA, CDR2 SQIVND (reference sequence). Trimming shortened V by 5 bases and J by 3 bases, and 8 bases separated the two germline ends. The CDR3 sequence is CASSQDYNQPQHF. Written as DNA, the CDR3 is TGTGCCAGTAGTCAAGACTACAATCAGCCCCAGCATTTT.

In this sample, this clonotype turned up many times. The chain recombines TRBV6-6 with TRBJ2-7, with TRBD1 as a possible D gene (5 bases). The V end was cut by 5 bases, the J end by 5 bases, with 13 bases between. This CDR3 is built from 13 residues. Germline V gene data show CDR1 as MNHNY and CDR2 as SVGAGI (reference sequence). CDR3 residues: CASSKQVTDEQYF. The CDR3 DNA reads as TGTGCCAGCAGTAAACAGGTGACCGACGAGCAGTACTTC.

This clonotype appeared a few times. The chain is built from TRBV29-1 and TRBJ2-7; possible D gene TRBD1, 6 bases. Trimming shortened V by 2 bases and J by 4 bases, and 9 bases separated the two germline ends. This CDR3 region has 12 residues. Per the germline V gene, CDR1 is SQVTM and CDR2 is ANQGSEA. As DNA, the CDR3 is TGCAGCGTTGAAACGGACAGTTACGAGCAGTACTTC. It translates to CSVETDSYEQYF.

The chain carries TRBV7-9 and TRBJ2-2; unclear D gene. This CDR3 has 17 residues. Looked up from germline, CDR1 is SEHNR and CDR2 is FQNEAQ (reference sequence). V was trimmed by 4 bases and J by 2 bases, leaving 17 bases between them. DNA for the CDR3: TGTGCCAGCAGCTATGGGATCCTCTGGGGAAACACCGGGGAGCTGTTTTTT. This encodes CASSYGILWGNTGELFF.

This clonotype appeared many times. This chain joins TRBV7-2 and TRBJ2-3; perhaps TRBD1 as D (5 bases). V dropped 0 bases and J dropped 7 bases, with 8 bases sitting between them. The CDR3 length is 13 residues. Germline V lookup: CDR1 SGHTA, CDR2 FQGNSA. The chain's CDR3 is CASSLAKGNTQYF. The CDR3 DNA reads TGTGCCAGCAGCTTAGCGAAGGGGAATACGCAGTATTTT.

The rearrangement uses TRBV6-2 or TRBV6-3 and TRBJ1-2, with D perhaps matching TRBD1 (6 bases). Looked up from germline, CDR1 is MNHEY and CDR2 is SVGEGT. With 5 bases removed from V and 6 bases from J, the gap between germline ends came to 13 bases. This CDR3 comprises 13 residues. DNA for the CDR3: TGTGCCAGCAGTAATGGACAGACGGATGGCTACACCTTC. Its translation: CASSNGQTDGYTF.

As concerns this clonotype: A read error may be the cause here, since a much bigger clone is one base away. V is TRBV5-3 and J is TRBJ1-1, with TRBD1 matching over 10 bases. Being an ORF, TRBV5-3 has a function that is uncertain. V lost 9 bases to trimming and J lost 1 base; unmatched junction nucleotides: 6. This CDR3 spans 14 amino acids. CDR3: CANSRDRGNTEAFF. The CDR3, as DNA: TGTGCCAACAGCCGGGACAGGGGGAACACTGAAGCTTTCTTT.

As regards this clonotype: A much larger clone lies a single base off, so this may be a read error. This chain uses TRBV7-8 with TRBJ1-1; no clear D. The CDR3 covers 14 residues. Germline assignment: CDR1 SGHVS and CDR2 FQNEAQ. V lost 4 bases, J lost 4 bases, and 13 bases lay in between. The CDR3 sequence is CASSSETLVTEAFF. The CDR3 region has the DNA TGTGCCAGCAGCTCGGAGACATTGGTCACTGAAGCTTTCTTT. The whole variable domain, remainder taken from reference TRBV7-8 and TRBJ1-1, is GAGVSQSPRYKVAKRGQDVALRCDPISGHVSLFWYQQALGQGPEFLTYFQNEAQLDKSGLPSDRFFAERPEGSVSTLKIQRTQQEDSAVYLCASSSETLVTEAFFGQGTRLTVV.

This clonotype was picked up many times. The rearrangement uses TRBV29-1 and TRBJ1-1; D not resolved. The CDR3 runs to 14 residues. V was pared by 7 bases and J by 1 base, with 16 bases between. Germline CDR1 reads SQVTM; CDR2 reads ANQGSEA. CDR3 DNA: TGCAGCGGACGCGGGTGGAAGCCGAACACTGAAGCTTTCTTT. This encodes CSGRGWKPNTEAFF.

The J gene is TRBJ2-5, the V gene TRBV6-2 or TRBV6-3; TRBD2 matches at 8 bases. The CDR3 runs 17 residues. The ends lost 0 bases at V and 5 bases at J; junction bases unmatched: 11. CDR1 and CDR2 (germline): MNHEY, SVGEGT. The CDR3 DNA reads as TGTGCCAGCAGTTACTCGAGGGAGTCGGGAGGGTGGGAGACCCAGTACTTC. It specifies CASSYSRESGGWETQYF.

About this clonotype itself: This may stem from a read error, because a much larger clone lies one nucleotide away. Without the conserved terminal phenylalanine or tryptophan, this CDR3 likely stems from a read error. This chain links TRBV19 with TRBJ1-1, with TRBD1 identical over 9 bases. The CDR3 is 16 amino acids. Looked up from germline, CDR1 is LNHDA and CDR2 is SQIVND (reference sequence). V lost 5 bases and J lost 0; bases outside the gene matches: 7. The CDR3 sequence is CASSHLQGALNTEAFL. CDR3 sequence (DNA): TGTGCCAGTAGTCACTTACAGGGGGCTTTGAACACTGAAGCTTTCCTT.

As concerns this clonotype: This could be a read error, since a much larger clone is one nucleotide away. The conserved closing phenylalanine or tryptophan is absent in this CDR3, likely reflecting a read error. V and J are TRBV7-6 and TRBJ2-3; D remains ambiguous. The CDR3 runs 12 residues. Per germline, CDR1 SGHVS and CDR2 FNYEAQ. Trimming took 4 bases from V and 6 from J, leaving 8 bases between them. The DNA of the CDR3 is TGTGCCAGCAGCTCCTTCGTGGATACGCAGTATGTT. This codes for CASSSFVDTQYV.

There are a few counts of this clonotype. This chain joins TRBV19 and TRBJ2-5; D gene ambiguous. Trimming took off 6 bases at V and 0 bases at J, with 8 bases between the two ends. The CDR3 is made up of 13 amino acids. Germline CDR1 reads LNHDA; CDR2 reads SQIVND (reference sequence). The CDR3 nucleotides read TGTGCCAGTAGCTTGGGTAACCAAGAGACCCAGTACTTC. It is translated as CASSLGNQETQYF.

In regard to this clonotype: A much larger clone is a single base away; this may be a read error. The V gene is TRBV20-1, the J gene TRBJ2-1, with 10 positions matching TRBD1. V was pared by 8 bases and J by 3 bases, with 10 bases of the junction left unmatched. The CDR3 is 15 amino acids. Germline lookup yields CDR1 DFQATT and CDR2 SNEGSKA (reference sequence). The CDR3 loop reads CSPILRDRGYNEQFF. The CDR3, as DNA: TGCAGTCCGATACTCCGGGACAGGGGCTACAATGAGCAGTTCTTC.